Listed below are T cell receptor beta chains from one sample, sequenced in a study of blood T cells in healthy people across ages. TCRdb analysed the 5' RACE reads with MiXCR anew, one entry per CDR3 protein. The sample lists around 1,500,000 distinct CDR3 sequences; roughly 45% were seen once. Material for sequencing was blood. Receptor source: a woman aged 18 to 35 in good health. Both conserved end residues are part of each CDR3. D genes are given only for firm matches. Clone size is given for some rows only: seen once, a few or many times, or a class if the clone is expanded.

j_gene: TRBJ1-2
v_gene: TRBV2
d_gene: NA
abundance: NA
CDR3nt: TGTGCCAGCATAGTGTCTAAAGGCTACACCTTC
CDR3aa: CASIVSKGYTF

j_gene: TRBJ2-5
v_gene: TRBV10-3
d_gene: NA
abundance: NA
CDR3nt: TGTGCCATCGGTGAAGGAGAGACCCAGTACTTC
CDR3aa: CAIGEGETQYF

j_gene: TRBJ2-7
v_gene: TRBV5-1
d_gene: NA
abundance: few
CDR3nt: TGCGCCAGCAGCGAAGGCAGCCACGAGCAGTACTTC
CDR3aa: CASSEGSHEQYF

j_gene: TRBJ2-1
v_gene: TRBV12-3/TRBV12-4
d_gene: TRBD1
abundance: few
CDR3nt: TGTGCCAGCAGTACCGGGACAGTGAACTACAATGAGCAGTTCTTC
CDR3aa: CASSTGTVNYNEQFF

j_gene: TRBJ2-1
v_gene: TRBV12-3/TRBV12-4
d_gene: TRBD2
abundance: NA
CDR3nt: TGTGCCAGCAGTTTACGGGGGGACTACATCACCGGGATAGGGCACAGTGAGCAGTTCTTC
CDR3aa: CASSLRGDYITGIGHSEQFF

j_gene: TRBJ2-6
v_gene: TRBV20-1
d_gene: TRBD1
abundance: few
CDR3nt: TGCAGTGCTTTAAAGGGACAGCTCACAGCCTCTGGGGCCAACGTCCTGACTTTC
CDR3aa: CSALKGQLTASGANVLTF

j_gene: TRBJ1-1
v_gene: TRBV3-1
d_gene: NA
abundance: NA
CDR3nt: TGTGCCAGCAGCCCGGACAGATACAACACTGAAGCTTTCTTT
CDR3aa: CASSPDRYNTEAFF

j_gene: TRBJ2-7
v_gene: TRBV20-1
d_gene: NA
abundance: few
CDR3nt: TGCAGTGCTAGAGAATGGGACTACGAGCAGTACTTC
CDR3aa: CSAREWDYEQYF

j_gene: TRBJ1-5
v_gene: TRBV6-2/TRBV6-3
d_gene: TRBD1
abundance: NA
CDR3nt: TGTGCCAGCAGATCACAGGGGGTTGGGGACAATCAGCCCCAGCATTTT
CDR3aa: CASRSQGVGDNQPQHF

j_gene: TRBJ1-3
v_gene: TRBV6-2/TRBV6-3
d_gene: NA
abundance: NA
CDR3nt: TGTGCCAGCAGCGACCCGTTGACCCCGAACACCATATATTTT
CDR3aa: CASSDPLTPNTIYF

j_gene: TRBJ2-2
v_gene: TRBV6-2/TRBV6-3
d_gene: NA
abundance: NA
CDR3nt: TGTGCCAGCAGTTACTCATCGGGGGCCGGGGAGCTGTTTTTT
CDR3aa: CASSYSSGAGELFF

j_gene: TRBJ2-3
v_gene: TRBV29-1
d_gene: NA
abundance: many
CDR3nt: TGCAGCGTTGAAGGGGGCTCCGGCACAGATACGCAGTATTTT
CDR3aa: CSVEGGSGTDTQYF

j_gene: TRBJ2-7
v_gene: TRBV6-1
d_gene: NA
abundance: NA
CDR3nt: TGTGCCAGCAGTGTGACCCAGAACTACGAGCAGTACTTC
CDR3aa: CASSVTQNYEQYF

j_gene: TRBJ2-1
v_gene: TRBV9
d_gene: NA
abundance: NA
CDR3nt: TGTGCCAGCAGCGTTGAAGGATCTAGCTCCTACAATGAGCAGTTCTTC
CDR3aa: CASSVEGSSSYNEQFF

j_gene: TRBJ2-2
v_gene: TRBV3-1
d_gene: NA
abundance: NA
CDR3nt: TGTGCCAGCAGCCCCTATCCGAACACCGGGGAGCTGTTTTTT
CDR3aa: CASSPYPNTGELFF

j_gene: TRBJ2-7
v_gene: TRBV5-1
d_gene: TRBD1
abundance: NA
CDR3nt: TGCGCCAGCAGCCCGCGGGACAGGGGCCTCGAGCAGTACTTC
CDR3aa: CASSPRDRGLEQYF

j_gene: TRBJ2-7
v_gene: TRBV12-3/TRBV12-4
d_gene: TRBD2
abundance: few
CDR3nt: TGTGCCAGCAGTTTAGTCGGCGGGAGTCCCTACGAGCAGTACTTC
CDR3aa: CASSLVGGSPYEQYF

j_gene: TRBJ2-3
v_gene: TRBV20-1
d_gene: NA
abundance: NA
CDR3nt: TGCAGTGCTAGAGATGCGGGGGCCACAGATACGCAGTATTTT
CDR3aa: CSARDAGATDTQYF

j_gene: TRBJ2-5
v_gene: TRBV7-7
d_gene: TRBD2
abundance: NA
CDR3nt: TGTGCTAGCAGCTTTGGGACTAGCGGGGCCCAAGAGACCCAGTACTTC
CDR3aa: CASSFGTSGAQETQYF

j_gene: TRBJ2-7
v_gene: TRBV7-9
d_gene: NA
abundance: NA
CDR3nt: TGTGCCAGCAGCTTTGGAATGGGGTACGAGCAGTACTTC
CDR3aa: CASSFGMGYEQYF

j_gene: TRBJ2-5
v_gene: TRBV6-6
d_gene: NA
abundance: few
CDR3nt: TGTGCCAGCAGTTCCGACAATTCGGACAGCCAACAGTACTTC
CDR3aa: CASSSDNSDSQQYF

j_gene: TRBJ1-1
v_gene: TRBV5-6
d_gene: TRBD1
abundance: NA
CDR3nt: TGTGCCAGCAGCTGGGACAGGGGGCATATGAACACTGAAGCTTTCTTT
CDR3aa: CASSWDRGHMNTEAFF

j_gene: TRBJ2-5
v_gene: TRBV4-1
d_gene: TRBD2
abundance: NA
CDR3nt: TGCGCCAGCAGCCCTGGCGGAAGCGGGGGGCCCTACAATGAGCAGTACTTC
CDR3aa: CASSPGGSGGPYNEQYF

j_gene: TRBJ2-6
v_gene: TRBV7-6
d_gene: NA
abundance: NA
CDR3nt: TGTGCCAGCAACCCGATGGGGGAGAGCTCTGGGGCCAACGTCCTGACTTTC
CDR3aa: CASNPMGESSGANVLTF

j_gene: TRBJ1-1
v_gene: TRBV5-1
d_gene: NA
abundance: NA
CDR3nt: TGCGCCAGCAGCTCCCGACAGTCCCCAGGCCCTGAAGCTTTCTTT
CDR3aa: CASSSRQSPGPEAFF

j_gene: TRBJ2-5
v_gene: TRBV12-3/TRBV12-4
d_gene: NA
abundance: NA
CDR3nt: TGTGCCAGCAGTTTAGCCCTTTTTGAGGGGAGGGAGACCCAGTACTTC
CDR3aa: CASSLALFEGRETQYF

j_gene: TRBJ1-2
v_gene: TRBV2
d_gene: NA
abundance: few
CDR3nt: TGTGCCAGCAGTGAAATACAGCAATTCAATTTAAACTATGGCTACACCTTC
CDR3aa: CASSEIQQFNLNYGYTF

j_gene: TRBJ1-4
v_gene: TRBV10-3
d_gene: NA
abundance: NA
CDR3nt: TGTGCCATCGCCGGGAGCTCCAGGGAAAAACTGTTTTTT
CDR3aa: CAIAGSSREKLFF

j_gene: TRBJ1-1
v_gene: TRBV20-1
d_gene: NA
abundance: NA
CDR3nt: TGCAGTGTTGGGGATCTGGTTAGGGGAAAAATGAACACTGAAGCTTTCTTT
CDR3aa: CSVGDLVRGKMNTEAFF

j_gene: TRBJ1-4
v_gene: TRBV2
d_gene: TRBD1
abundance: NA
CDR3nt: TGCGCCAGCAGGGGACAGGGCAATGAAAAACTGTTTTTT
CDR3aa: CASRGQGNEKLFF

j_gene: TRBJ1-5
v_gene: TRBV12-3/TRBV12-4
d_gene: NA
abundance: few
CDR3nt: TGTGCCAGCAGTCCCTGGGGGAGTAATAGCAATCAGCCCCAGCATTTT
CDR3aa: CASSPWGSNSNQPQHF

j_gene: TRBJ1-2
v_gene: TRBV29-1
d_gene: TRBD1
abundance: few
CDR3nt: TGCAGCGTTATCAGGGGGGACTATGGCTACACCTTC
CDR3aa: CSVIRGDYGYTF

j_gene: TRBJ2-7
v_gene: TRBV27
d_gene: TRBD1
abundance: NA
CDR3nt: TGTGCCAGCAGGTTAATGGACAGGGGGTTAGGCGAGCAGTACTTC
CDR3aa: CASRLMDRGLGEQYF

j_gene: TRBJ2-1
v_gene: TRBV10-2
d_gene: TRBD1
abundance: NA
CDR3nt: TGCGCCAGCAGGGGACAGGTCCCAGCGGTTTCCTACAATGAGCAGTTCTTC
CDR3aa: CASRGQVPAVSYNEQFF

j_gene: TRBJ2-2
v_gene: TRBV10-3
d_gene: NA
abundance: NA
CDR3nt: TGTGCCATCAGTGATCTGGTTATTAACACCGGGGAGCTGTTTTTT
CDR3aa: CAISDLVINTGELFF

j_gene: TRBJ2-1
v_gene: TRBV29-1
d_gene: NA
abundance: few
CDR3nt: TGCAGCGTCGGAGGGACAATTGATGAGCAGTTCTTC
CDR3aa: CSVGGTIDEQFF

j_gene: TRBJ1-1
v_gene: TRBV6-1
d_gene: NA
abundance: NA
CDR3nt: TGTGCCAGCAGGAGAAGGGGCGAAGCTTTCTTT
CDR3aa: CASRRRGEAFF

j_gene: TRBJ1-1
v_gene: TRBV21-1
d_gene: NA
abundance: NA
CDR3nt: TGTGCCAGCAGCCTCCAGTGCGGCGGTGGTACTGAAGCTTTCTTT
CDR3aa: CASSLQCGGGTEAFF

j_gene: TRBJ2-1
v_gene: TRBV24-1
d_gene: NA
abundance: few
CDR3nt: TGTGCCACCAGTGATTTGCGGCAGGGGCTTGGCAATGAGCAGTTCTTC
CDR3aa: CATSDLRQGLGNEQFF

j_gene: TRBJ1-2
v_gene: TRBV4-1
d_gene: NA
abundance: once
CDR3nt: TGCGCCAGCAGCCAAGATGAAGGGGGGTTCGGAGGCTACACCTTC
CDR3aa: CASSQDEGGFGGYTF

j_gene: TRBJ1-2
v_gene: TRBV6-6
d_gene: TRBD1
abundance: NA
CDR3nt: TGTGCCAGCAGGCCCTCTTCCGGGACAGGATACGGCTACACCTTC
CDR3aa: CASRPSSGTGYGYTF

j_gene: TRBJ1-4
v_gene: TRBV27
d_gene: NA
abundance: once
CDR3nt: TGTGCCAGCAGTTCACCAGTTGGGGCGCGGGTAGAAAAACTGTTTTTT
CDR3aa: CASSSPVGARVEKLFF

j_gene: TRBJ2-7
v_gene: TRBV6-2/TRBV6-3
d_gene: NA
abundance: NA
CDR3nt: TGTGCCAGCAGTGGAAGTACAGGATTCCGATCGTCCTACGAGCAGTACTTC
CDR3aa: CASSGSTGFRSSYEQYF

j_gene: TRBJ1-5
v_gene: TRBV6-1
d_gene: NA
abundance: NA
CDR3nt: TGTGCCAGCAGTGCTCGAAGGGAAGGGGCAGGGGAAAAGCGCAATCAGCCCCAGCATTTT
CDR3aa: CASSARREGAGEKRNQPQHF

j_gene: TRBJ1-1
v_gene: TRBV13
d_gene: NA
abundance: NA
CDR3nt: TGTGCCAGCAGCCCGGACTCGGGGGGCACTGAAGCTTTCTTT
CDR3aa: CASSPDSGGTEAFF

j_gene: TRBJ2-1
v_gene: TRBV6-1
d_gene: TRBD2
abundance: NA
CDR3nt: TGTGCCAGCGGTGCGGGGGCGGGAGGGACATATGAGCAGTTCTTC
CDR3aa: CASGAGAGGTYEQFF

j_gene: TRBJ2-3
v_gene: TRBV13
d_gene: TRBD2
abundance: NA
CDR3nt: TGTGCCAGCAGCTTTCCGGGACGAGCGGGACTCACAGATACGCAGTATTTT
CDR3aa: CASSFPGRAGLTDTQYF

j_gene: TRBJ2-7
v_gene: TRBV20-1
d_gene: NA
abundance: NA
CDR3nt: TGCAGTGCTAGGGGAAAAGGGCCTAGTAACTACAATGAGCAGTACTTC
CDR3aa: CSARGKGPSNYNEQYF

j_gene: TRBJ1-2
v_gene: TRBV5-5
d_gene: NA
abundance: NA
CDR3nt: TGTGCCAGCACTCACACAGGGACGGGGGGCTACACCTTC
CDR3aa: CASTHTGTGGYTF

j_gene: TRBJ1-4
v_gene: TRBV6-1
d_gene: NA
abundance: NA
CDR3nt: TGTGCCAGCAGCGCGGGACCGAGAAATGAAAAACTGTTTTTT
CDR3aa: CASSAGPRNEKLFF

j_gene: TRBJ2-7
v_gene: TRBV3-1
d_gene: NA
abundance: NA
CDR3nt: TGTGCCAGCAGCCAAACGGGGGGCACGACTAGACTCTACGAGCAGTACTTC
CDR3aa: CASSQTGGTTRLYEQYF

j_gene: TRBJ1-2
v_gene: TRBV27
d_gene: TRBD1
abundance: NA
CDR3nt: TGTGCCAGCAGTTCCCCTCGGACAGGGCTGGAGGGTGGCTACACCTTC
CDR3aa: CASSSPRTGLEGGYTF

j_gene: TRBJ2-6
v_gene: TRBV7-9
d_gene: TRBD1
abundance: NA
CDR3nt: TGTGCCAGCAGCACAATAACAGGGGGCGCCCCCGGGGCCAACGTCCTGACTTTC
CDR3aa: CASSTITGGAPGANVLTF

j_gene: TRBJ2-1
v_gene: TRBV5-1
d_gene: NA
abundance: NA
CDR3nt: TGCGCCAGCAGCTGGAGGGGAGGGGGCGGCAAGCGGTCCAATGAGCAGTTCTTC
CDR3aa: CASSWRGGGGKRSNEQFF

j_gene: TRBJ2-7
v_gene: TRBV28
d_gene: TRBD2
abundance: NA
CDR3nt: TGTGCCAGCAGTTCCCCCCAGGGCCTCGGGGGGGAGCAGTACTTC
CDR3aa: CASSSPQGLGGEQYF